The 28 T cell receptor beta chains in this list originate from one sample, sequenced in a study of PD-L1 blockade in urothelial cancer. The time point is: peripheral blood 6 weeks after treatment start. Method: immunoSEQ multiplex PCR; TCRdb's copy keeps in-frame clones and lacks some. The profile shows some 110,000 clones, more than 85% of them singletons. The specimen comprised PBMCs, sampled around atezolizumab (anti-PD-L1) treatment. The receptors originated from a man between 60 and 70 years old with urothelial cancer.

The V and J genes are TRBV7-6 and TRBJ2-7; D possibly corresponds to TRBD2 (5 bases). This CDR3 comprises 13 residues. Germline assignment: CDR1 SGHVS and CDR2 FNYEAQ. Trimming took 1 base from V and 3 from J, leaving 7 bases between them. The CDR3 region is CASSLGDYYEQYF. The CDR3 DNA reads as TGTGCCAGCAGCTTAGGAGACTACTACGAGCAGTACTTC.

This chain links TRBV5-5 with TRBJ2-3; TRBD2 aligns across 9 bases. This CDR3 is 14 amino acids long. Germline V gives CDR1 SGHKS, CDR2 YYEKEE (reference sequence). V shed 4 bases, J shed 4 bases, and the junction held 4 bases outside the gene matches. The CDR3 DNA reads TGTGCCAGCAGCATCAGACTAGCGGCAGATACGCAGTATTTT. This codes for CASSIRLAADTQYF. The full variable domain, its missing parts supplied by reference TRBV5-5 and TRBJ2-3, is DAGVTQSPTHLIKTRGQQVTLRCSPISGHKSVSWYQQVLGQGPQFIFQYYEKEERGRGNFPDRFSARQFPNYSSELNVNALLLGDSALYLCASSIRLAADTQYFGPGTRLTVL.

The chain joins TRBV14 to TRBJ2-2; D is unclear. Germline V lookup: CDR1 SGHDN, CDR2 FVKESK. V lost 1 base, J lost 0 bases, and 9 bases lay in between. CDR3 length equals 16 residues. The CDR3 DNA reads as TGTGCCAGCAGCCAAGGGTTAGCAACGAACACCGGGGAGCTGTTTTTT. Translating gives CASSQGLATNTGELFF.

The rearrangement links TRBV4-3 to TRBJ1-2, with TRBD1 identical over 10 bases. This CDR3 region has 16 residues. J gave up 7 bases and V 0 bases, and 8 bases lay outside the gene matches. Looked up from germline, CDR1 is LGHNA and CDR2 is YSLEER. The CDR3 here is CASSQDFRGQGSGYTF. CDR3 coding DNA: TGCGCCAGCAGCCAAGATTTTAGGGGACAGGGGTCTGGCTACACCTTC.

The chain couples TRBV4-2 to TRBJ2-3; 7 nucleotides align to TRBD2. Trimming removed 3 bases from V and 2 bases from J; junction bases left unmatched: 5. Per the germline V gene, CDR1 is LGHNA and CDR2 is YNFKEQ. This CDR3 comprises 15 residues. The CDR3 coding sequence is TGTGCCAGCAGCCAGGGGGAGGGAGACACAGATACGCAGTATTTT. Its protein is CASSQGEGDTDTQYF.

The count of this clone is one. V usage is TRBV7-2 and J usage is TRBJ2-7, with TRBD2 identical over 8 bases. Germline CDR1 and CDR2: SGHTA and FQGNSA. Trimming cost V 1 base and J 7 bases; bases outside gene matches: 12. This CDR3 spans 16 amino acids. The CDR3: CASSLEAGGGKLEQYF. CDR3 DNA: TGTGCCAGCAGCTTAGAGGCGGGAGGTGGGAAATTGGAGCAGTACTTC.

The V call is TRBV6-1, the J call TRBJ2-5; the D is unclear. V gave up 3 bases and J gave up 1 base, with 12 bases separating them. The CDR3 runs to 15 residues. Germline-derived CDR1 and CDR2 are MNHNS and SASEGT. The CDR3 loop reads CASSDYPRPQETQYF. Written as DNA, the CDR3 is TGTGCCAGCAGTGATTATCCGCGGCCCCAAGAGACCCAGTACTTC.

The rearrangement uses TRBV9 and TRBJ2-5; the match to TRBD2 covers 8 bases. Germline lookup yields CDR1 SGDLS and CDR2 YYNGEE. The CDR3 runs to 18 residues. The junction had 12 bases not matched to a gene; V was cut back by 0 bases and J by 2 bases. This chain's CDR3 is CASSVGLAGWGGQETQYF. In DNA, the CDR3 is TGTGCCAGCAGCGTAGGGCTAGCGGGCTGGGGCGGACAAGAGACCCAGTACTTC.

The rearrangement joins TRBV10-1 to TRBJ2-5, with 8 bases matching TRBD2. Germline V gene data show CDR1 as WNHNN and CDR2 as SYGVQD (reference sequence). CDR3 length: 15 amino acids. V was pared by 2 bases and J by 5 bases, with 7 bases of the junction left unmatched. In DNA, the CDR3 is TGCGCCAGCAGTGAGCGGCGGGGGGCTGAGGAGACCCAGTACTTC. It is translated as CASSERRGAEETQYF.

The chain is built from TRBV18 and TRBJ2-1, with 13 bases lining up with TRBD2. CDR3 length equals 17 residues. V lost 0 bases to trimming and J lost 4 bases; unmatched junction nucleotides: 3. The V gene's germline CDR1 is KGHSH and CDR2 LQKENI. This CDR3 is CASSPPTSGGRYNEQFF. The CDR3 DNA is TGTGCCAGCTCACCACCGACTAGCGGGGGGAGATACAATGAGCAGTTCTTC.

The chain carries TRBV18 and TRBJ2-7, with 8 bases matching TRBD1. In germline, CDR1 is KGHSH, CDR2 LQKENI. The CDR3 runs to 14 residues. Trimming at V came to 3 bases and at J to 5 bases, leaving 6 bases not matched to a gene. The CDR3 bases are TGTGCCAGCTCACCGGACAGGGTAATTGACGAGCAGTACTTC. Encoded protein: CASSPDRVIDEQYF.

CDR3 loop: CAISSGTVQGEQYF. As DNA, the CDR3 is TGTGCCATCAGCTCCGGGACAGTTCAAGGCGAGCAGTACTTC. The chain carries TRBV10-3 and TRBJ2-7; 7 bases are shared with TRBD1. V trimming: 6 bases; J trimming: 6 bases; junction bases outside the gene matches: 11. The germline V gene encodes CDR1 ENHRY and CDR2 SYGVKD. This CDR3 region has 14 residues.

The chain has TRBV30 and TRBJ2-5; tentatively, D is TRBD2 (6 bases). Germline-derived CDR1 and CDR2 are GTSNPN and SVGIG (reference sequence). V was clipped by 2 bases and J by 5 bases, with 9 bases between them. The CDR3 is made up of 12 amino acids. The CDR3 region has the DNA TGTGCCTGGAGTCTAGCGTGGGAGACCCAGTACTTC. Its protein product is CAWSLAWETQYF. The full variable domain, its missing parts supplied by reference TRBV30 and TRBJ2-5, is SQTIHQWPATLVQPVGSPLSLECTVEGTSNPNLYWYRQAAGRGLQLLFYSVGIGQISSEVPQNLSASRPQDRQFILSSKKLLLSDSGFYLCAWSLAWETQYFGPGTRLLVL.

The chain recombines TRBV19 with TRBJ1-5, with D possibly matching TRBD1 (5 bases). The V end lost 2 bases, the J end lost 7 bases, and 12 bases lay between the germline ends. Germline V gene data show CDR1 as LNHDA and CDR2 as SQIVND (reference sequence). The CDR3 runs 14 residues. The CDR3: CASSIRQGGQPQHF. DNA for the CDR3: TGTGCCAGTAGTATAAGGCAGGGTGGCCAGCCCCAGCATTTT.

This rearrangement joins TRBV6-5 to TRBJ1-2; D unclear. V was pared by 8 bases and J by 4 bases, with 17 bases between. This CDR3 has 14 residues. Germline V gives CDR1 MNHEY, CDR2 SVGAGI. CDR3 residues: CASGEYGSPYGYTF. Here the CDR3 DNA reads TGTGCCAGCGGGGAGTATGGATCCCCCTATGGCTACACCTTC.

The chain is built from TRBV18 and TRBJ1-2; TRBD1 matches 8 bases. CDR1 and CDR2 from the germline V gene are KGHSH and LQKENI. J lost 4 bases, V lost 2 bases, and 12 bases had no gene match. There are 17 residues in the CDR3. Written as DNA, the CDR3 is TGTGCCAGCTCACCAATTAGCGGACAGGGTACTTTCTATGGCTACACCTTC. This codes for CASSPISGQGTFYGYTF.

V gene TRBV6-1 combines with J gene TRBJ2-2; the D gene is possibly TRBD1 (6 bases). CDR1 and CDR2 from the germline V gene are MNHNS and SASEGT. The CDR3 sequence is 15 residues long. V was shortened by 6 bases and J by 1 base, with 12 bases between the two germline ends. In DNA, the CDR3 is TGTGCCAGCAGCTCCGGGACACTGAACACCGGGGAGCTGTTTTTT. Protein sequence: CASSSGTLNTGELFF.

This clone showed up just a few times. The rearrangement links TRBV30 to TRBJ1-1; D not resolved. CDR1 and CDR2 (germline): GTSNPN, SVGIG (reference sequence). CDR3 length equals 12 residues. V was clipped by 1 base and J by 5 bases, with 8 bases between them. The CDR3 loop is CAWSGGVTEAFF. In DNA, the CDR3 is TGTGCCTGGAGTGGGGGAGTGACTGAAGCTTTCTTT.

The chain joins TRBV5-1 to TRBJ2-5; 11 nucleotides align to TRBD2. The V and J ends lost 0 bases and 5 bases, in that order; junction bases with no gene match: 6. The germline V gene has CDR1 SGHRS and CDR2 YFSETQ. The CDR3 extends over 16 amino acids. The CDR3, as DNA: TGCGCCAGCAGCTTGGCAGGGACTAGCGGTGGGGAGACCCAGTACTTC. Translation gives CASSLAGTSGGETQYF.

The chain links TRBV25-1 to TRBJ2-1; 8 nucleotides line up with TRBD2. The CDR3 has 15 amino acids. V lost 5 bases and J lost 0; bases outside the gene matches: 3. The germline gives CDR1 MGHDK, CDR2 SYGVNS. The CDR3 sequence: CASSQSGGSYNEQFF. The CDR3 bases are TGTGCCAGCAGTCAAAGCGGGGGCTCCTACAATGAGCAGTTCTTC.

This clone was counted a few times. This chain joins TRBV6-5 and TRBJ1-5; D uncertain. V was pared by 2 bases and J by 5 bases, with 10 bases between. The CDR3 consists of 14 residues. Per the germline V gene, CDR1 is MNHEY and CDR2 is SVGAGI. DNA for the CDR3: TGTGCCAGCAGTTACGCGATTAGAGATCAGCCCCAGCATTTT. It codes for CASSYAIRDQPQHF.

V and J are TRBV6-5 and TRBJ1-3; D possibly corresponds to TRBD1 (5 bases). CDR1 and CDR2 (germline): MNHEY, SVGAGI. V was cut by 8 bases and J by 2 bases, with 13 bases left in between. The CDR3 is made up of 14 amino acids. The CDR3 coding sequence is TGTGCCAGCTGTGGGGGGTCTCCTGGAAACACCATATATTTT. This encodes CASCGGSPGNTIYF.

V usage is TRBV7-2 and J usage is TRBJ2-3, with 10 bases that match TRBD2. The CDR3 runs to 15 residues. CDR1 and CDR2 (germline): SGHTA, FQGNSA. Trimming cost V 6 bases and J 5 bases; bases outside gene matches: 8. DNA for the CDR3: TGTGCCAGCAGTCTTACTAGCGGGATCGGAGATACGCAGTATTTT. It yields the protein CASSLTSGIGDTQYF.

This sequence joins TRBV11-2 and TRBJ2-5, with D perhaps matching TRBD1 (5 bases). V dropped 3 bases and J dropped 3 bases, with 11 bases sitting between them. Germline V lookup: CDR1 SGHAT, CDR2 FQNNGV. CDR3 length equals 14 residues. The CDR3 nucleotides read TGTGCCAGCAGCTTCGGTCAGGGTGAAGAGACCCAGTACTTC. Its translation is CASSFGQGEETQYF. Filled out from reference TRBV11-2 and TRBJ2-5, the complete variable domain reads EAGVAQSPRYKIIEKRQSVAFWCNPISGHATLYWYQQILGQGPKLLIQFQNNGVVDDSQLPKDRFSAERLKGVDSTLKIQPAKLEDSAVYLCASSFGQGEETQYFGPGTRLLVL.

The chain carries TRBV7-8 and TRBJ2-1; TRBD2 agrees at 9 bases. This CDR3 has 18 residues. Germline CDR1 reads SGHVS; CDR2 reads FQNEAQ. With V trimmed by 5 bases and J by 0 bases, 11 bases remained unmatched. CDR3 bases: TGTGCCAGCAGCCGACCAGGGACTAGCCAAAGCTCCTACAATGAGCAGTTCTTC. Protein sequence: CASSRPGTSQSSYNEQFF.

This rearrangement joins TRBV7-9 to TRBJ1-2; maybe TRBD1 (5 bases). The germline V gene encodes CDR1 SEHNR and CDR2 FQNEAQ (reference sequence). CDR3 length: 13 residues. V was trimmed by 5 bases and J by 4 bases, leaving 11 bases between them. This chain's CDR3 is CASSPQGGYGYTF. DNA of the CDR3: TGTGCCAGCAGCCCCCAGGGCGGCTATGGCTACACCTTC.

The genes are TRBV11-2 and TRBJ2-3, with a possible D match to TRBD2 (5 bases). The CDR3 length is 15 residues. CDR1 is SGHAT and CDR2 is FQNNGV in the germline V gene. The V gene lost 0 bases and the J gene lost 7 bases, with 14 bases spanning the gap. DNA for the CDR3: TGTGCCAGCAGCTTAGACCTACCGGGGTACAATACGCAGTATTTT. Protein sequence: CASSLDLPGYNTQYF.

V is TRBV7-8 and J is TRBJ2-5, with a tentative D call TRBD1 (6 bases). The CDR3 spans 13 residues. Trimming shortened V by 10 bases and J by 0 bases, and 12 bases separated the two germline ends. In germline, CDR1 is SGHVS, CDR2 FQNEAQ. The CDR3 nucleotides read TGTGCCACCACCAGGGGCAACCAAGAGACCCAGTACTTC. It encodes CATTRGNQETQYF.